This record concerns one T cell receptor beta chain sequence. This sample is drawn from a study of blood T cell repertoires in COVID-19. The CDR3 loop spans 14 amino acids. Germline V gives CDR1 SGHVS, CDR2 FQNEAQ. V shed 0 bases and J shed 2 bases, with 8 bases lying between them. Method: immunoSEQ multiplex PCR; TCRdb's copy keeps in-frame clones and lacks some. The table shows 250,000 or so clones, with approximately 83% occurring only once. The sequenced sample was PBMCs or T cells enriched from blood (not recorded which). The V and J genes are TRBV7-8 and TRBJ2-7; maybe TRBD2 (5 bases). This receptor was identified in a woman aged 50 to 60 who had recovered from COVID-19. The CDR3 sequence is CASSLAGEAYEQYF. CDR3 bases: TGTGCCAGCAGCTTAGCGGGAGAGGCCTACGAGCAGTACTTC.